The 31 T cell receptor beta chains reported below all come from one sample, sequenced in a study of shared clonotypes between healthy human individuals. Assay: immunoSEQ multiplex PCR; the TCRdb copy retains only in-frame clones and omits some. Of 1 million to 1.3 million clones listed, roughly 74% are singletons. The sample taken for sequencing was memory CD4+ T cells from PBMCs. Subset meaning: CD45RA-negative fraction. The source is a man aged 18 to 29 in good health. Some clones in this sample may be carry-over from other donors' samples.

The CDR3, as DNA: TGTGCCTGGAAGGGACTTAACTATGGCTACACCTTC. Protein: CAWKGLNYGYTF. The rearrangement joins TRBV30 to TRBJ1-2, with D perhaps TRBD1 (5 bases). The CDR3 loop spans 12 amino acids. V was cut by 4 bases and J by 1 base, with 7 bases left in between. CDR1 and CDR2 (germline): GTSNPN, SVGIG (reference sequence).

In the case of this clone: Other DNA sequences from this sample encode an identical CDR3 as well. CDR3 sequence reads: CASSPGQGADEQFF. As DNA, the CDR3 is TGCGCCAGCAGCCCGGGACAGGGGGCTGATGAGCAGTTCTTC. The V gene is TRBV5-1, the J gene TRBJ2-1; 12 bases align to TRBD1. The ends lost 4 bases at V and 8 bases at J; junction bases unmatched: 4. Per germline, CDR1 SGHRS and CDR2 YFSETQ. The length of the CDR3 is 14 residues.

The rearrangement uses TRBV7-2 and TRBJ2-2, with TRBD2 identical over 13 bases. V was pared by 7 bases and J by 5 bases, with 1 base of the junction left unmatched. CDR1 is SGHTA and CDR2 is FQGNSA in the germline V gene. CDR3 length: 14 amino acids. The CDR3 region is CASTGLAGTGELFF. The CDR3 DNA follows: TGTGCCAGCACGGGACTAGCGGGGACCGGGGAGCTGTTTTTT.

The chain has TRBV2 and TRBJ2-3; TRBD2 matches 14 bases. Germline V lookup: CDR1 SNHLY, CDR2 FYNNEI. CDR3 size: 16 residues. J was trimmed by 2 bases and V by 4 bases; bases with no gene match: 2. CDR3 amino acids: CASSGGLAGATDTQYF. CDR3 nucleotides: TGTGCCAGCAGTGGGGGACTAGCGGGAGCCACAGATACGCAGTATTTT.

This clone was recorded only once. The chain carries TRBV15 and TRBJ2-7; 8 bases fit TRBD1. Trimming at V came to 0 bases and at J to 1 base, leaving 5 bases not matched to a gene. This CDR3 has 16 amino acids. Germline loops: CDR1 LNHNV, CDR2 YYDKDF (reference sequence). The CDR3 DNA follows: TGTGCCACCAGCAGAGATTACCGACAGGGGTCCTACGAGCAGTACTTC. It yields the protein CATSRDYRQGSYEQYF. Full variable domain (rest looked up from reference TRBV15 and TRBJ2-7): DAMVIQNPRYQVTQFGKPVTLSCSQTLNHNVMYWYQQKSSQAPKLLFHYYDKDFNNEADTPDNFQSRRPNTSFCFLDIRSPGLGDTAMYLCATSRDYRQGSYEQYFGPGTRLTVT.

This chain links TRBV5-8 with TRBJ2-7, with 12 bases fitting TRBD2. Germline assignment: CDR1 SGHTS and CDR2 YDEGEE. The length of the CDR3 is 15 residues. V was pared by 3 bases and J by 2 bases, with 3 bases of the junction left unmatched. This chain's CDR3 is CASSSRTSGAYEQYF. The CDR3, as DNA: TGTGCCAGCAGCTCAAGGACTAGCGGGGCCTACGAGCAGTACTTC.

The genes are TRBV15 and TRBJ2-3; D call uncertain. There are 13 residues in the CDR3. Germline V gene data show CDR1 as LNHNV and CDR2 as YYDKDF (reference sequence). V lost 0 bases and J lost 6, with 7 bases in between. CDR3 in DNA: TGTGCCACCAGCAGAGAGCCCCCCGATACGCAGTATTTT. Amino acids: CATSREPPDTQYF.

CDR3 residues: CSAADGYEQYF. The CDR3 coding sequence is TGCAGTGCCGCCGACGGCTACGAGCAGTACTTC. The rearrangement links TRBV20-1 to TRBJ2-7; no definite D call. Germline CDR1 DFQATT, CDR2 SNEGSKA (reference sequence). Trimming took 6 bases from V and 3 from J, leaving 9 bases between them. This CDR3 region has 11 residues.

The gene calls are TRBV18 and TRBJ2-1; TRBD1 matches at 8 bases. Germline V gene sequence: CDR1 KGHSH, CDR2 LQKENI. The CDR3 spans 15 residues. V was clipped by 6 bases and J by 4 bases; unmatched bases: 8. Written as DNA, the CDR3 is TGTGCCAGCTCCGACTCAGGGGGCAATTACAATGAGCAGTTCTTC. It specifies CASSDSGGNYNEQFF.

This clone has at least ten counts. The chain carries TRBV2 and TRBJ2-3; the D is unclear. Looked up from germline, CDR1 is SNHLY and CDR2 is FYNNEI. V was cut by 4 bases and J by 1 base, with 12 bases left in between. This CDR3 comprises 15 residues. The CDR3 DNA reads TGTGCCAGCAGTGTTAACCACCGCCGCACAGATACGCAGTATTTT. This sequence encodes CASSVNHRRTDTQYF.

This chain links TRBV28 with TRBJ1-3; D is unclear. Germline V gives CDR1 MDHEN, CDR2 SYDVKM. Between the trimmed V and J ends, which lost 4 bases and 2 bases, there was a span of 6 bases. The length of the CDR3 is 13 residues. CDR3 loop: CASSSSPGNTIYF. For the CDR3, the DNA is TGTGCCAGCAGTTCATCCCCTGGAAACACCATATATTTT.

This clone occurred once. Distinct nucleotide sequences in the sample also encode this CDR3. The genes are TRBV5-1 and TRBJ2-5; 10 nucleotides agree with TRBD2. Trimming cost V 0 bases and J 3 bases; bases outside gene matches: 2. Germline V gives CDR1 SGHRS, CDR2 YFSETQ. CDR3 size: 15 residues. The CDR3 coding sequence is TGCGCCAGCAGCTTGGCAGGGACTAGCGAAGAGACCCAGTACTTC. It encodes CASSLAGTSEETQYF.

CDR3: CASSQDPSLAGATQYF. CDR3 sequence (DNA): TGCGCCAGCAGCCAAGACCCTAGCCTAGCGGGGGCTACGCAGTATTTT. The chain carries TRBV4-1 and TRBJ2-3; the match to TRBD2 covers 10 bases. The CDR3 extends over 16 amino acids. Germline CDR1 reads MGHRA; CDR2 reads YSYEKL. The junction had 8 bases not matched to a gene; V was cut back by 0 bases and J by 8 bases.

This chain joins TRBV27 and TRBJ2-7; D unresolved. This CDR3 is 13 amino acids long. CDR1 and CDR2 (germline): MNHEY, SMNVEV (reference sequence). Trimming left V 5 bases short and J 0 bases short, with 8 bases between. The chain's CDR3 is CASSRRASYEQYF. The CDR3 DNA is TGTGCCAGCAGTCGAAGGGCCTCCTACGAGCAGTACTTC.

The V gene is TRBV5-1, the J gene TRBJ2-3; D is ambiguous. The CDR3 is 13 residues long. V lost 0 bases to trimming and J lost 6 bases, with 8 bases between them. Germline values: CDR1 SGHRS, CDR2 YFSETQ. The CDR3 region has the DNA TGCGCCAGCAGCTTGGCCCCCAAGGATACGCAGTATTTT. It codes for CASSLAPKDTQYF.

The chain uses TRBV7-6 and TRBJ1-2, with D possibly TRBD1 on 5 matching bases. Germline V CDR1 and CDR2: SGHVS, FNYEAQ. The CDR3 consists of 14 residues. V lost 1 base and J 7 bases, leaving 13 bases between the germline ends. CDR3 sequence: CASSLGRGAGGYTF. The CDR3 bases are TGTGCCAGCAGCTTAGGACGGGGCGCAGGTGGCTACACCTTC.

Concerning this clone itself: A single base is all that separates this from a far larger clone, so a read error is likely. The same CDR3 is also encoded by other DNA sequences in this sample. The V gene is TRBV7-2, the J gene TRBJ2-7, with D hard to call. Germline-derived CDR1 and CDR2 are SGHTA and FQGNSA. This CDR3 has 13 amino acids. The CDR3 is CASSPGPRYEQYF. The CDR3 DNA sequence: TGCGCCAGCAGCCCCGGGCCACGCTACGAGCAGTACTTC.

This sequence joins TRBV5-4 and TRBJ2-5, with 8 bases matching TRBD1. Germline lookup yields CDR1 SGHNT and CDR2 YYREEE (reference sequence). Trimming cost V 5 bases and J 1 base; bases outside gene matches: 7. The CDR3 has 15 amino acids. Written as DNA, the CDR3 is TGTGCCAGCAGGAAACCGGGACAGGCCCAAGAGACCCAGTACTTC. Protein product: CASRKPGQAQETQYF.

CDR3 sequence reads: CASSEAPREPYGYTF. The CDR3 bases are TGTGCCAGCAGTGAAGCCCCTCGGGAGCCCTATGGCTACACCTTC. The chain combines TRBV6-1 with TRBJ1-2; D remains ambiguous. Germline CDR1 is MNHNS and CDR2 is SASEGT. CDR3 length: 15 amino acids. V was clipped by 0 bases and J by 4 bases, with 12 bases between them.

The chain links TRBV6-5 to TRBJ1-2; D not certain. The CDR3 is 14 amino acids. Germline-derived CDR1 and CDR2 are MNHEY and SVGAGI. Trimming removed 0 bases from V and 4 bases from J, with 9 bases in between. The CDR3 nucleotides read TGTGCCAGCAGTTACTCGCAAGGCCTCTATGGCTACACCTTC. It encodes CASSYSQGLYGYTF.

The chain recombines TRBV5-1 with TRBJ2-1; 8 bases fit TRBD1. There are 14 residues in the CDR3. J lost 8 bases, V lost 7 bases, and 11 bases had no gene match. Germline CDR1 and CDR2: SGHRS and YFSETQ. The DNA for the CDR3 is TGCGCCAGCGGACTCCGACAGGGGTTCGATGAGCAGTTCTTC. Translation gives CASGLRQGFDEQFF.

This CDR3 is CASSTPSTGRTEAFF. The CDR3 nucleotides are TGTGCCAGCAGCACCCCTTCCACAGGTAGAACTGAAGCTTTCTTT. This chain links TRBV7-9 with TRBJ1-1; D possibly corresponds to TRBD1 (5 bases). Trimming cost V 5 bases and J 5 bases, with 18 bases left between them. Germline assignment: CDR1 SEHNR and CDR2 FQNEAQ (reference sequence). CDR3 length: 15 amino acids.

This clone appeared a single time. The chain is built from TRBV10-3 and TRBJ1-2; 8 bases are shared with TRBD1. The CDR3 length is 17 residues. V lost 0 bases, J lost 7 bases, and 13 bases stayed unmatched. Per the germline V gene, CDR1 is ENHRY and CDR2 is SYGVKD. Here the CDR3 DNA reads TGTGCCATCAGTGAGTCGTCCTCGCAGGGGGCGCGTGGTGGCTACACCTTC. Its translation: CAISESSSQGARGGYTF.

The chain combines TRBV18 with TRBJ2-1; TRBD2 might be the D (6 bases). The CDR3 consists of 13 residues. Germline CDR1 reads KGHSH; CDR2 reads LQKENI. V gave up 9 bases and J gave up 5 bases, with 14 bases separating them. CDR3 coding DNA: TGTGCCAGTGGGGGGTCTATAGACAATGAGCAGTTCTTC. This translates into CASGGSIDNEQFF.

The chain joins TRBV6-8 to TRBJ2-1; D assignment may be TRBD1 or TRBD2 (5 bases each). The germline V gene has CDR1 MNHGY and CDR2 SAAAGT. This CDR3 contains 15 residues. V was shortened by 4 bases and J by 10 bases, with 20 bases between the two germline ends. Written as DNA, the CDR3 is TGTGCCAGCAGTTTCTGGATAGAGGTACGGGGCGAGCAGTTCTTC. It translates to CASSFWIEVRGEQFF.

The chain is built from TRBV28 and TRBJ1-5, with 9 bases lining up with TRBD1. The ends lost 4 bases at V and 0 bases at J; junction bases unmatched: 13. CDR3 length: 19 residues. Germline lookup yields CDR1 MDHEN and CDR2 SYDVKM. The CDR3 sequence is CASSSTGTGSVYSNQPQHF. The CDR3 nucleotides are TGTGCCAGCAGTTCCACAGGGACAGGGTCCGTTTATAGCAATCAGCCCCAGCATTTT.

About this clone itself: A much larger clone is a single base away; this may be a read error. Other nucleotide sequences in the sample specify the same CDR3. The chain uses TRBV7-9 and TRBJ2-2, with unresolved D. Germline V gene lookup returns CDR1 SEHNR and CDR2 FQNEAQ (reference sequence). V was shortened by 5 bases and J by 1 base, with 5 bases between the two germline ends. This CDR3 comprises 13 residues. CDR3 region: CASSRQNTGELFF. CDR3 nucleotides: TGTGCCAGCAGCAGACAGAACACCGGGGAGCTGTTTTTT.

The table lists this clone with a few counts. One junction end does not reproduce the germline sequence, and a read error may be involved. The chain links TRBV11-2 to TRBJ1-4; 7 positions match TRBD1. This CDR3 contains 15 residues. Germline assignment: CDR1 SGHAT and CDR2 FQNNGV. This CDR3 reads CASRIAGGVNGKLFF. The DNA for the CDR3 is TGTGCCAGCAGAATAGCAGGGGGAGTTAATGGAAAACTGTTTTTT.

Many counts were recorded for this clone. The junction departs from the called germline gene at one end, perhaps through a read error. The chain is built from TRBV11-2 and TRBJ2-7; TRBD2 aligns across 8 bases. This CDR3 has 16 amino acids. The V gene's germline CDR1 is SGHAT and CDR2 FQNNGV. The CDR3 DNA follows: TGTGCCAGCAGCTTGTTCCGCGGGAGGACTTCCTTCGAGCAGTACTTC. Amino acid sequence: CASSLFRGRTSFEQYF.

This clone was counted once. The chain is built from TRBV28 and TRBJ2-2; the D gene could be TRBD1 or TRBD2 (5 bases each). Germline loops: CDR1 MDHEN, CDR2 SYDVKM. The ends were cut back, 3 bases at V and 7 bases at J, with 18 bases in the middle. CDR3 size: 16 residues. This CDR3 is CASSFGDHPGVGELFF. CDR3 nucleotide sequence: TGTGCCAGCAGTTTTGGGGACCACCCTGGGGTCGGGGAGCTGTTTTTT.

This chain joins TRBV5-1 and TRBJ2-5; D unclear. Trimming left V 4 bases short and J 4 bases short, with 14 bases between. CDR3 length: 14 amino acids. The germline gives CDR1 SGHRS, CDR2 YFSETQ. CDR3 residues: CASSPRDGSETQYF. CDR3 in DNA: TGCGCCAGCAGCCCTCGCGATGGGTCAGAGACCCAGTACTTC.